These 16 T cell receptor beta chains share one sample of origin, sequenced in a study of T cell changes during pregnancy in multiple sclerosis. The method was immunoSEQ multiplex PCR; TCRdb's version includes in-frame clones alone and lacks a portion of them. The sample gives approximately 68,000 clones, more than 85% of which show up once; around 1.4% is in the top ten. Sequences were derived from peripheral blood, sampled in the second trimester of pregnancy. Source of these receptors: a female donor with multiple sclerosis, enrolled in a pregnancy study.

The chain links TRBV11-2 to TRBJ1-5, with 9 positions matching TRBD1. Germline V gene lookup returns CDR1 SGHAT and CDR2 FQNNGV. V shed 2 bases and J 8 bases; nucleotides not matched to a gene: 4. The CDR3 is made up of 14 amino acids. CDR3 sequence reads: CASSLRTGEEPQHF. CDR3 bases: TGTGCCAGCAGCTTACGGACAGGGGAAGAGCCCCAGCATTTT.

This clone was seen just once. The gene calls are TRBV11-3 and TRBJ2-1; the D gene is possibly TRBD2 (6 bases). V lost 1 base to trimming and J lost 7 bases, with 8 bases between them. CDR1 and CDR2 from the germline V gene are SGHNT and YENEEA. The CDR3 sequence is 13 residues long. The CDR3 loop reads CASSLAGANEQFF. CDR3 coding DNA: TGTGCCAGCAGCTTAGCGGGAGCGAATGAGCAGTTCTTC.

The chain uses TRBV5-1 and TRBJ1-3; D remains ambiguous. The CDR3 spans 16 residues. Germline V CDR1 and CDR2: SGHRS, YFSETQ. Trimming shortened V by 0 bases and J by 0 bases, and 10 bases separated the two germline ends. CDR3 DNA: TGCGCCAGCAGCTTGGCGACATCGATCTCTGGAAACACCATATATTTT. It encodes CASSLATSISGNTIYF.

A single count supports this clone. The V and J genes are TRBV30 and TRBJ1-5; a possible D gene is TRBD1 (5 bases). The CDR3 is made up of 14 amino acids. The V end lost 5 bases, the J end lost 2 bases, and 13 bases lay between the germline ends. Germline values: CDR1 GTSNPN, CDR2 SVGIG (reference sequence). The DNA for the CDR3 is TGTGCCTGGGGGGCGGGATTTGGCAATCAGCCCCAGCATTTT. It specifies CAWGAGFGNQPQHF.

The chain recombines TRBV18 with TRBJ2-5; D is perhaps TRBD2 (6 bases). The CDR3 is 16 amino acids. V shed 4 bases and J shed 5 bases, with 20 bases lying between them. Germline CDR1 reads KGHSH; CDR2 reads LQKENI. CDR3 sequence reads: CASSLLSGEMGETQYF. The CDR3 region has the DNA TGTGCCAGCTCACTTCTATCGGGAGAAATGGGGGAGACCCAGTACTTC.

The J gene is TRBJ2-2, the V gene TRBV5-8; 8 bases line up with TRBD2. There are 15 residues in the CDR3. Trimming removed 4 bases from V and 5 bases from J; junction bases left unmatched: 7. The germline CDR1 and CDR2 sequences are SGHTS and YDEGEE. The CDR3 spells CASSVAGPRTGELFF. The DNA of the CDR3 is TGTGCCAGCAGCGTAGCGGGGCCGCGTACCGGGGAGCTGTTTTTT.

The chain recombines TRBV7-9 with TRBJ1-4; D gene unclear. The CDR3 sequence is 13 residues long. The germline V and J ends were trimmed by 2 bases and 8 bases, with 9 bases remaining between them. Germline loops: CDR1 SEHNR, CDR2 FQNEAQ (reference sequence). The CDR3 DNA sequence: TGTGCCAGCAGCTTAACTTCGCCCGAAAAACTGTTTTTT. Residues: CASSLTSPEKLFF.

The chain joins TRBV20-1 to TRBJ1-5; D call uncertain. Germline V gene sequence: CDR1 DFQATT, CDR2 SNEGSKA (reference sequence). The CDR3 contains 11 residues. V dropped 6 bases and J dropped 7 bases, with 10 bases sitting between them. CDR3 sequence reads: CSAGGRQPQHF. In nucleotides, the CDR3 is TGCAGTGCAGGAGGACGACAGCCCCAGCATTTT.

A single count supports this clone. CDR3 sequence: CASSFEGSYGYTF. The CDR3 DNA reads as TGTGCCAGCAGTTTTGAGGGAAGCTATGGCTACACCTTC. The chain recombines TRBV27 with TRBJ1-2; D is unresolved. The germline CDR1 and CDR2 sequences are MNHEY and SMNVEV (reference sequence). The ends were cut back, 3 bases at V and 4 bases at J, with 9 bases in the middle. The CDR3 consists of 13 residues.

The CDR3 nucleotides are TGCAGCGTAGGGACACGGGGTTTGCAAGAGACCCAGTACTTC. This codes for CSVGTRGLQETQYF. J is TRBJ2-5 and V is TRBV29-1, with D maybe TRBD1 (6 bases). The germline gives CDR1 SQVTM, CDR2 ANQGSEA. The CDR3 is 14 amino acids. The V end was cut by 6 bases, the J end by 2 bases, with 16 bases between.

The chain links TRBV29-1 to TRBJ2-3; no clear D. The CDR3 is made up of 12 amino acids. The V gene's germline CDR1 is SQVTM and CDR2 ANQGSEA. The germline V and J ends were trimmed by 4 bases and 1 base, with 6 bases remaining between them. The CDR3: CSVVIGTDTQYF. The CDR3 coding sequence is TGCAGCGTTGTAATAGGCACAGATACGCAGTATTTT.

V and J are TRBV6-4 and TRBJ2-3, with TRBD2 identical over 13 bases. Trimming took 6 bases from V and 2 from J; bases not matched to a gene: 5. The germline V gene encodes CDR1 MRHNA and CDR2 SNTAGT. The CDR3 spans 16 residues. The CDR3 DNA sequence: TGTGCCAGCAGCCGACTAGCGGGGGGACACACAGATACGCAGTATTTT. Amino acids: CASSRLAGGHTDTQYF.

The rearrangement joins TRBV5-4 to TRBJ2-1; D is perhaps TRBD2 (6 bases). V dropped 8 bases and J dropped 0 bases, with 12 bases sitting between them. This CDR3 region has 14 residues. From germline, CDR1 is SGHNT and CDR2 YYREEE (reference sequence). The CDR3 protein is CASSRDFSYNEQFF. As DNA, the CDR3 is TGTGCCAGTTCCCGGGACTTCTCCTACAATGAGCAGTTCTTC.

The chain joins TRBV11-2 to TRBJ2-1, with D unclear. This CDR3 is built from 12 residues. Germline V gene sequence: CDR1 SGHAT, CDR2 FQNNGV. Trimming took off 5 bases at V and 7 bases at J, with 9 bases between the two ends. The CDR3 DNA is TGTGCCAGCAGCCTTCCTAGTAATGAGCAGTTCTTC. This encodes CASSLPSNEQFF.

The chain couples TRBV5-5 to TRBJ1-1; 11 bases align to TRBD1. From germline, CDR1 is SGHKS and CDR2 YYEKEE (reference sequence). The CDR3 is 16 residues long. With V trimmed by 2 bases and J by 5 bases, 8 bases remained unmatched. The CDR3 sequence: CASSFLGGQGGTEAFF. The CDR3 nucleotides read TGTGCCAGCAGCTTTCTTGGGGGACAGGGGGGAACTGAAGCTTTCTTT. Drawing the rest from reference TRBV5-5 and TRBJ1-1, the complete variable domain is DAGVTQSPTHLIKTRGQQVTLRCSPISGHKSVSWYQQVLGQGPQFIFQYYEKEERGRGNFPDRFSARQFPNYSSELNVNALLLGDSALYLCASSFLGGQGGTEAFFGQGTRLTVV.

The genes are TRBV19 and TRBJ1-2, with 7 positions matching TRBD1. J was trimmed by 5 bases and V by 7 bases; bases with no gene match: 10. Germline CDR1 is LNHDA and CDR2 is SQIVND (reference sequence). The length of the CDR3 is 14 residues. The CDR3 spells CASTRDRVGYGYTF. The CDR3 DNA reads TGTGCCAGTACCCGAGACAGGGTAGGGTATGGCTACACCTTC.